This T cell receptor (beta chain) was found in a study of OX40 agonist ivuxolimab in advanced cancers. The wider study: The drug used for patients, ivuxolimab, was an agonistic anti-OX40 (CD134) antibody.

Profiled with immunoSEQ multiplex PCR; TCRdb holds only in-frame clones, not every one. The sample records nearly 80,000 clones, about 91% being singletons. Between the trimmed V and J ends, which lost 2 bases and 4 bases, there was a span of 13 bases. The CDR3 totals 16 residues. CDR1 and CDR2 from the germline V gene are SGHRS and YFSETQ. The chain is built from TRBV5-1 and TRBJ2-6; D unresolved. The source of this sequence is an adult with an advanced solid tumor such as melanoma, head and neck, liver or kidney cancer. The specimen comprised CD4+ or CD8+ T cells sorted from blood, sampled in a trial of the OX40 agonist ivuxolimab. The CDR3, as DNA: TGCGCCAGCAGCTTTTCCTCAGGATCCGGGGCCAACGTCCTGACTTTC. This sequence encodes CASSFSSGSGANVLTF.